This T cell receptor beta chain was captured by sequencing in a study of shared clonotypes between healthy human individuals. Study-wide background: Ranging from 18 to 49 in age, donors were a couple of women and a few men.

Points from the study as a whole: The naive CD4 repertoires of several donors were compared, and 5% to 6.5% of clonotypes were shared. Clonotypes which were not shared had lower generation probabilities than clonotypes that all four donors shared.

Genomic DNA of each subset was evenly split across several immunoSEQ plates. Clones were sequenced by immunoSEQ multiplex PCR, and TCRdb holds only the in-frame ones, with some missing. Found here are about 580,000 clones, 95% to 98% of them singletons; the top ten hold approximately 0.3%. V lost 6 bases to trimming and J lost 6 bases; unmatched junction nucleotides: 8. CDR3 length: 15 residues. The germline V gene encodes CDR1 SGHTA and CDR2 FQGNSA. As defined, naive CD8 cells were CD45RO-negative and positively selected for CCR7, with terminally differentiated effector memory CD45RA+ cells excluded. With regard to this clone: Its specificity is not known.

The chain employs TRBV7-2 and TRBJ2-1; 10 bases agree with TRBD1. Sequenced sample: naive CD8+ T cells sorted from blood. The sequence was obtained from a man younger than 45 in good health. CDR3 in DNA: TGTGCCAGCAGTACGGGACAGGGGTTGGGCAATGAGCAGTTCTTC. Its protein product is CASSTGQGLGNEQFF. Supplemented by reference TRBV7-2 and TRBJ2-1, the full variable domain reads GAGVSQSPSNKVTEKGKDVELRCDPISGHTALYWYRQSLGQGLEFLIYFQGNSAPDKSGLPSDRFSAERTGGSVSTLTIQRTQQEDSAVYLCASSTGQGLGNEQFFGPGTRLTVL.